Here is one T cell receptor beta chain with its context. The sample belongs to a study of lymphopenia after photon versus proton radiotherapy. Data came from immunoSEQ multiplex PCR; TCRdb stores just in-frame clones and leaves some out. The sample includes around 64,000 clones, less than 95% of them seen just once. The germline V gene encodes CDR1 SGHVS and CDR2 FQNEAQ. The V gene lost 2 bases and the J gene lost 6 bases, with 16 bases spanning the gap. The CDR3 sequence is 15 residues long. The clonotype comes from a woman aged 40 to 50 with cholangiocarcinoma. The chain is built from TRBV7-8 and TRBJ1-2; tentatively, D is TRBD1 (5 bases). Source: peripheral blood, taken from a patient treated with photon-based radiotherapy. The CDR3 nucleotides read TGTGCCAGCAGCTTATGGGACCGCGGGGGTGATGGCTACACCTTC. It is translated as CASSLWDRGGDGYTF.